This is a list of T cell receptor beta chains from one sample in a study of chronic HIV infection and antiretroviral therapy. MiXCR, run by TCRdb on the 5' RACE reads, gives a single entry per CDR3 protein. The sample lists 30,000 or so distinct CDR3 sequences, more than 7.5% occurring once. The sequenced sample consisted of peripheral blood. The receptors come from an adult who had HIV and had not received antiretroviral therapy, or was an uninfected healthy control (not recorded which). The CDR3 runs from the conserved cysteine through the conserved F or W. The order of the fields is V gene, J gene, D gene, clone size, CDR3 DNA, CDR3 protein. A D gene is named only where the DNA matches it firmly. Size values are once, few and many counts, or a class for expanded clones, and some rows have none.

>TRBV27|TRBJ2-7|NA|medium-sized
TGTGCCAGCAGTCTCGCAGGGGTCCCACACGAGCAGTACTTC
CASSLAGVPHEQYF
>TRBV29-1|TRBJ1-1|NA|NA
TGCAGCGTTGAACAGCTCATGAACACTGAAGCTTTCTTT
CSVEQLMNTEAFF
>TRBV20-1|TRBJ2-7|TRBD2|NA
TGCAGTGCTAGAGATGGGGCTAGCGGGGGTGTGGAGCAGTACTTC
CSARDGASGGVEQYF
>TRBV5-6|TRBJ2-3|TRBD2|NA
TGTGCCAGCAGCCCTAGCGGGGGGCCGGATACGCAGTATTTT
CASSPSGGPDTQYF
>TRBV29-1|TRBJ2-5|NA|NA
TGCAGCGTACTCCAGGGACGGGGAGGACGGGAGACCCAGTACTTC
CSVLQGRGGRETQYF
>TRBV6-2/TRBV6-3|TRBJ1-5|TRBD1|many
TGTGCCAGCAGTGATCCCGGGACAGGGTTTCAGCCCCAGCATTTT
CASSDPGTGFQPQHF
>TRBV29-1|TRBJ1-2|NA|few
TGCAGCGTAGCCCCAGGGCTTCTCTATGGCTACACCTTC
CSVAPGLLYGYTF
>TRBV29-1|TRBJ2-3|TRBD1|NA
TGCAGCGTAAAAATGGGACAGGGAACAGATACGCAGTATTTT
CSVKMGQGTDTQYF
>TRBV7-9|TRBJ1-5|TRBD1|NA
TGTGCCAGCAGCGGTGGACAGGGACGCAATCAGCCCCAGCATTTT
CASSGGQGRNQPQHF
>TRBV5-1|TRBJ1-5|TRBD1|NA
TGCGCCAGCAGTCAAACAGGGGGCCATCAGCCCCAGCATTTT
CASSQTGGHQPQHF
>TRBV20-1|TRBJ1-1|NA|NA
TGCAGTGCTAGGTGGGCCCTGCGAGGAGCTTTCTTT
CSARWALRGAFF
>TRBV28|TRBJ1-1|NA|few
TGTGCCAGCAGTTTGCGGTATAGGAGGAACACTGAAGCTTTCTTT
CASSLRYRRNTEAFF
>TRBV5-1|TRBJ2-3|NA|many
TGCGCCAGCAGCTTCATGGAGAACACAGATACGCAGTATTTT
CASSFMENTDTQYF
>TRBV4-1|TRBJ2-6|NA|few
TGCGCCAGCAGCCAAGTAAACCCAATCGCTGGGGCCAACGTCCTGACTTTC
CASSQVNPIAGANVLTF
>TRBV10-3|TRBJ2-7|TRBD1|few
TGTCCCGATCCCGGACAGGGGACATACGAGCAGTACTTC
CPDPGQGTYEQYF
>TRBV6-1|TRBJ1-6|NA|NA
TGTGCCAGCAGTGAAGCGGTGTATAATTCACCCCTCCACTTT
CASSEAVYNSPLHF
>TRBV29-1|TRBJ2-2|NA|few
TGCAGCGTTGAAGACCGGCTTAAGGACGGGGAGCTGTTTTTT
CSVEDRLKDGELFF
>TRBV12-3/TRBV12-4|TRBJ2-1|TRBD2|many
TGTGCCAGCAGACCACAGAGCGGGAGGATGGGGAATGAGCAGTTCTTC
CASRPQSGRMGNEQFF
>TRBV5-5|TRBJ2-3|NA|few
TGTGCCAGCAGCTACCGACAGGGGACTATTTTCAGCACAGATACGCAGTATTTT
CASSYRQGTIFSTDTQYF
>TRBV15|TRBJ2-3|NA|many
TGTGCCACCAGCACGAACACAGATACGCAGTATTTT
CATSTNTDTQYF
>TRBV12-3/TRBV12-4|TRBJ2-6|NA|many
TGTGCCAGCAGTACCCCGTCTTACGGGGCCAACGTCCTGACTTTC
CASSTPSYGANVLTF
>TRBV29-1|TRBJ1-1|NA|NA
TGCAGCGTTGAACGGTGGGGGGGCACTGAAGCTTTCTTT
CSVERWGGTEAFF
>TRBV10-3|TRBJ2-2|NA|once
TGTGCCATCAGGTTATCGAACAACGGGGAGCTGTTTTTT
CAIRLSNNGELFF
>TRBV21-1|TRBJ1-5|NA|many
TGTGCCAGCAGCAATGAGAGGGCGGGTAACAATCAGCCCCAGCATTTT
CASSNERAGNNQPQHF
>TRBV29-1|TRBJ2-2|NA|few
TGCAGCGTTGAACGCGGAGCGAACACCGGGGAGCTGTTTTTT
CSVERGANTGELFF
>TRBV27|TRBJ1-3|NA|few
TGTGCCAGCAGTTTAGAGGGGGGCTCTGGAAACACCATATATTTT
CASSLEGGSGNTIYF
>TRBV29-1|TRBJ2-1|NA|few
TGCAGCGTTGTACGACGCAATGAGCAGTTCTTC
CSVVRRNEQFF
>TRBV6-5|TRBJ2-3|NA|medium-sized
TGTGCCAGCAGTTCTGGAAGGAAGCGCACAGATACGCAGTATTTT
CASSSGRKRTDTQYF
>TRBV7-9|TRBJ2-3|NA|medium-sized
TGTGCCAGCAGCTTAGTAACCCCGGCCCAGGATACGCAGTATTTT
CASSLVTPAQDTQYF
>TRBV27|TRBJ2-7|NA|NA
TGTGCCAGCAGTTTAGCCACAAATACTGGACGGGCCTACGAGCAGTACTTC
CASSLATNTGRAYEQYF
>TRBV7-8|TRBJ1-6|NA|few
TGTGCCAGCAGTCCACAGCTCTCCTATAATTCACCCCTCCACTTT
CASSPQLSYNSPLHF
>TRBV7-2|TRBJ2-1|TRBD2|many
TGTGCCAGCACCACCAGACTAGCTAGTGAGCAGTTCTTC
CASTTRLASEQFF
>TRBV4-2|TRBJ2-1|TRBD2|many
TGTGCCAGCAGCCAGCTCCCACTAGCGGATGGGACCTACAATGAGCAGTTCTTC
CASSQLPLADGTYNEQFF
>TRBV7-2|TRBJ2-5|NA|NA
TGTGCCAGCAGCACCCGACTCGTTTACCAAGAGACCCAGTACTTC
CASSTRLVYQETQYF
>TRBV29-1|TRBJ1-5|NA|few
TGCAGTGCCGTCGGGCAGCAAAATCAGCCCCAGCATTTT
CSAVGQQNQPQHF
>TRBV2|TRBJ1-2|TRBD1|few
TGTGCCAGCAGTGAAATGGGACAGATAGCCTATGGCTACACCTTC
CASSEMGQIAYGYTF
>TRBV10-1|TRBJ2-5|TRBD1|NA
TGCGCCAGCAGTGGGGGACAGCAAGAGACCCAGTACTTC
CASSGGQQETQYF
>TRBV12-3/TRBV12-4|TRBJ1-5|NA|few
TGTGCCAGCAGTTTACGGCAGGCAAATGGGCCCCAGCATTTT
CASSLRQANGPQHF
>TRBV2|TRBJ1-2|TRBD1|NA
TGTGCCAGCAGTGACCCACAGGGGGGATCCGATGGCTACACCTTC
CASSDPQGGSDGYTF
>TRBV5-6|TRBJ1-1|TRBD1|NA
TGTGCCAGCAGCTTCGGGACAGGGAGCCCTGAAGCTTTCTTT
CASSFGTGSPEAFF
>TRBV12-3/TRBV12-4|TRBJ1-1|NA|NA
TGTGCCAGCAGTCCCAGAGCATACACAGGTCCCTCCGAGGCCCAAGCTTTCTTT
CASSPRAYTGPSEAQAFF
>TRBV3-1|TRBJ2-3|NA|many
TGTGCCAGCAGCCCCGGATCGGGCACAGATACGCAGTATTTT
CASSPGSGTDTQYF
>TRBV29-1|TRBJ2-3|NA|few
TGCAGCGTTGCCCAGAGGGGCGGGACCCCAGCGCGTACGCAGTATTTT
CSVAQRGGTPARTQYF
>TRBV2|TRBJ2-1|TRBD2|many
TGTGCCAGCAGTGAAGGCCTAGCGGGAATCTATGAGCAGTTCTTC
CASSEGLAGIYEQFF
>TRBV4-2|TRBJ1-1|NA|few
TGTGCCAGCAGCCAAGATGGCCAGGATGAAGGAGCTTTCTTT
CASSQDGQDEGAFF
>TRBV29-1|TRBJ2-1|TRBD2|many
TGCAGCGGTTCCCTAGCGGGAGAAGTCAATGAGCAGTTCTTC
CSGSLAGEVNEQFF
>TRBV4-3|TRBJ1-6|TRBD1|NA
TGCGCCAGCAGCCAAGACGCCGCAGGGGGTAATAATTCACCCCTCCACTTT
CASSQDAAGGNNSPLHF
>TRBV3-1|TRBJ2-3|NA|medium-sized
TGTGCCAGCAGCCGAAGCCGCACAGATACGCAGTATTTT
CASSRSRTDTQYF
>TRBV5-5|TRBJ1-1|NA|few
TGTGCCAGCAGCTTGGAAGTAGGAAACTTGGAAACAAAAGCTTTCTTT
CASSLEVGNLETKAFF
>TRBV7-3|TRBJ2-6|TRBD1|medium-sized
TGTGCCAGCAGCTTACAGGGGGCCGCTGGGGCCAACGTCCTGACTTTC
CASSLQGAAGANVLTF
>TRBV6-2/TRBV6-3|TRBJ1-2|NA|many
TGTGCCAGCAGTTCTAATGGCTACACCTTC
CASSSNGYTF
>TRBV12-3/TRBV12-4|TRBJ1-1|TRBD1|few
TGTGCCAGCAGTTCAGGGGGGGCCACTGAAGCTTTCTTT
CASSSGGATEAFF
>TRBV15|TRBJ2-1|TRBD2|few
TGTGCCACCAGCAGACCACCTAGCGGGAGCTCCTACAATGAGCAGTTCTTC
CATSRPPSGSSYNEQFF
>TRBV7-2|TRBJ1-6|NA|NA
TGTGCCAGCAGCCCACGGGAGGGTAATTCACCCCTCCACTTT
CASSPREGNSPLHF